One and the same sample provided the 20 T cell receptor beta chains below, sequenced in a study of cytomegalovirus exposure and HLA in healthy donors. Clones were read by immunoSEQ multiplex PCR, and TCRdb kept only the in-frame ones, dropping some. Of more than 110,000 clones listed, roughly 88% are singletons. The specimen sequenced was PBMCs. The receptor source for this set is a young woman in good health and CMV-seropositive.

The chain recombines TRBV5-1 with TRBJ2-1, with 14 positions matching TRBD2. The junction had 8 bases not matched to a gene; V was cut back by 4 bases and J by 8 bases. The length of the CDR3 is 16 residues. From germline, CDR1 is SGHRS and CDR2 YFSETQ. The CDR3 DNA reads TGCGCCAGCAGCGCCGGACTAGCGGGGGGAAGAGATGAGCAGTTCTTC. This sequence encodes CASSAGLAGGRDEQFF.

The count of this clone is one. The rearrangement joins TRBV5-1 to TRBJ1-1; TRBD1 is a possible D gene (5 bases). This CDR3 contains 15 residues. The V end was cut by 4 bases, the J end by 4 bases, with 17 bases between. Germline assignment: CDR1 SGHRS and CDR2 YFSETQ. The CDR3 reads CASSPQGGRATEAFF. CDR3 nucleotide sequence: TGCGCCAGCAGCCCTCAGGGAGGGAGGGCCACTGAAGCTTTCTTT.

The J gene is TRBJ1-5, the V gene TRBV7-2, with TRBD1 matching over 7 bases. Germline V CDR1 and CDR2: SGHTA, FQGNSA. V lost 6 bases, J lost 2 bases, and 7 bases stayed unmatched. The CDR3 has 15 amino acids. The CDR3 DNA reads TGTGCCAGCAGATCCAGGGGGGAGGGCAATCAGCCCCAGCATTTT. This gives the protein CASRSRGEGNQPQHF.

This chain joins TRBV11-2 and TRBJ2-3, with D possibly matching TRBD2 (6 bases). V was shortened by 3 bases and J by 1 base, with 17 bases between the two germline ends. From germline, CDR1 is SGHAT and CDR2 FQNNGV. The CDR3 consists of 17 residues. CDR3: CASSFRWSRGGTDTQYF. The CDR3 nucleotides are TGTGCCAGCAGCTTTCGTTGGTCGCGGGGTGGCACAGATACGCAGTATTTT.

CDR3 loop: CASSPTQGAGELFF. The CDR3 nucleotides are TGTGCCAGCTCACCGACACAGGGGGCAGGGGAGCTGTTTTTT. The chain is built from TRBV18 and TRBJ2-2, with 9 nucleotides matching TRBD1. This CDR3 is 14 amino acids long. Germline V gives CDR1 KGHSH, CDR2 LQKENI. With 3 bases clipped from V and 8 bases from J, the junction kept 4 bases outside the gene matches.

The chain recombines TRBV2 with TRBJ2-2; D perhaps matches TRBD1 (6 bases). The germline CDR1 and CDR2 sequences are SNHLY and FYNNEI. This CDR3 comprises 15 residues. V shed 4 bases and J shed 0 bases, with 9 bases lying between them. This chain's CDR3 is CASSVQGTNTGELFF. The CDR3 region has the DNA TGTGCCAGCAGTGTCCAGGGGACGAACACCGGGGAGCTGTTTTTT. Full variable domain (rest looked up from reference TRBV2 and TRBJ2-2): EPEVTQTPSHQVTQMGQEVILRCVPISNHLYFYWYRQILGQKVEFLVSFYNNEISEKSEIFDDQFSVERPDGSNFTLKIRSTKLEDSAMYFCASSVQGTNTGELFFGEGSRLTVL.

The DNA for the CDR3 is TGTGCCAGCTCAATCCGACAGGATGGTGAAAAACTGTTTTTT. This sequence encodes CASSIRQDGEKLFF. The rearrangement joins TRBV18 to TRBJ1-4; TRBD1 is a possible D gene (6 bases). V was shortened by 5 bases and J by 7 bases, with 14 bases between the two germline ends. Germline CDR1 and CDR2: KGHSH and LQKENI. The length of the CDR3 is 14 residues.

V gene TRBV9 combines with J gene TRBJ1-2, with D tentatively TRBD1 (6 bases). This CDR3 spans 14 amino acids. V lost 4 bases, J lost 4 bases, and 14 bases lay in between. CDR1 and CDR2 from the germline V gene are SGDLS and YYNGEE. The CDR3 loop reads CASSPGQSAYGYTF. CDR3 nucleotides: TGTGCCAGCAGCCCTGGACAGTCGGCCTATGGCTACACCTTC.

The V call is TRBV6-5, the J call TRBJ1-1, with a possible D match to TRBD1 (5 bases). The CDR3 totals 15 residues. Germline lookup yields CDR1 MNHEY and CDR2 SVGAGI. The V gene lost 8 bases and the J gene lost 4 bases, with 20 bases spanning the gap. CDR3 amino acids: CASQLSTSGGTEAFF. The CDR3 DNA reads TGTGCCAGCCAACTTTCTACGAGCGGGGGCACTGAAGCTTTCTTT.

The gene calls are TRBV2 and TRBJ2-5, with TRBD2 as a possible D gene (7 bases). This CDR3 comprises 14 residues. The germline V gene encodes CDR1 SNHLY and CDR2 FYNNEI. The germline V and J ends were trimmed by 4 bases and 1 base, with 10 bases remaining between them. The CDR3 here is CASSVGGAQETQYF. CDR3 DNA: TGTGCCAGCAGTGTAGGGGGGGCCCAAGAGACCCAGTACTTC.

The chain is built from TRBV27 and TRBJ2-7; no clear D gene. V dropped 7 bases and J dropped 3 bases, with 10 bases sitting between them. Per germline, CDR1 MNHEY and CDR2 SMNVEV (reference sequence). There are 12 residues in the CDR3. The CDR3 nucleotides are TGTGCCAGCATTTACTCCTTCTACGAGCAGTACTTC. As protein: CASIYSFYEQYF.

The gene calls are TRBV7-9 and TRBJ1-5, with TRBD1 matching over 9 bases. V lost 4 bases to trimming and J lost 3 bases; unmatched junction nucleotides: 4. Germline V gene data show CDR1 as SEHNR and CDR2 as FQNEAQ (reference sequence). This CDR3 spans 15 amino acids. Here the CDR3 reads CASSYGQGHNQPQHF. The CDR3 region has the DNA TGTGCCAGCAGCTACGGACAGGGGCACAATCAGCCCCAGCATTTT.

This clone was found a few times. The rearrangement joins TRBV5-1 to TRBJ1-1; 9 bases match TRBD1. Trimming at V came to 4 bases and at J to 6 bases, leaving 7 bases not matched to a gene. There are 14 residues in the CDR3. Germline V gene sequence: CDR1 SGHRS, CDR2 YFSETQ. DNA for the CDR3: TGCGCCAGCAGCGCTAGGACAGGGGTGCCTGAAGCTTTCTTT. Encoded protein: CASSARTGVPEAFF. Based on the CDR3 plus reference TRBV5-1 and TRBJ1-1, the full variable domain is KAGVTQTPRYLIKTRGQQVTLSCSPISGHRSVSWYQQTPGQGLQFLFEYFSETQRNKGNFPGRFSGRQFSNSRSEMNVSTLELGDSALYLCASSARTGVPEAFFGQGTRLTVV.

CDR3 in amino acids: CASRLAGTGGQPQHF. The CDR3 region has the DNA TGTGCCAGCAGGTTGGCCGGGACAGGGGGACAGCCCCAGCATTTT. This chain joins TRBV28 and TRBJ1-5, with 11 bases aligning to TRBD1. Germline V CDR1 and CDR2: MDHEN, SYDVKM. Trimming cost V 6 bases and J 7 bases; bases outside gene matches: 8. CDR3 length equals 15 residues.

In nucleotides, the CDR3 is TGTGCCAGCAGAGGGAGGGTTATCACCTTC. This codes for CASRGRVITF. The V and J genes are TRBV25-1 and TRBJ1-2; the D is unclear. The CDR3 is 10 residues long. V lost 6 bases and J lost 13, with 12 bases in between. Germline values: CDR1 MGHDK, CDR2 SYGVNS.

The table lists this clone with a count of one. The rearrangement links TRBV28 to TRBJ2-2; unclear D gene. This CDR3 is 13 amino acids long. In germline, CDR1 is MDHEN, CDR2 SYDVKM. Trimming stripped 3 bases from V and 6 bases from J, with 8 bases between. The DNA of the CDR3 is TGTGCCAGCAGTTTGACGGAGCCCGGGGAGCTGTTTTTT. The encoded protein is CASSLTEPGELFF.

CDR3 bases: TGTGCCAGCAGCTTGGGGGGCTGGTCTAATGAAAAACTGTTTTTT. Translated: CASSLGGWSNEKLFF. This chain uses TRBV5-8 with TRBJ1-4, with D possibly being TRBD1 (5 bases). The CDR3 runs to 15 residues. Germline loops: CDR1 SGHTS, CDR2 YDEGEE. Between the trimmed V and J ends, which lost 0 bases and 3 bases, there was a span of 9 bases.

This clone appeared once. V and J are TRBV6-1 and TRBJ1-2; the D gene is possibly TRBD1 (6 bases). Germline CDR1 is MNHNS and CDR2 is SASEGT. Trimming pared 5 bases from V and 4 bases from J, leaving 17 bases between. CDR3 length: 15 amino acids. CDR3: CASSPNIRGGYGYTF. The CDR3, as DNA: TGTGCCAGCAGTCCGAACATCAGGGGTGGCTATGGCTACACCTTC.

The rearrangement joins TRBV4-2 to TRBJ2-1; D gene uncertain. The germline V and J ends were trimmed by 3 bases and 10 bases, with 13 bases remaining between them. CDR3 size: 13 residues. Germline CDR1 LGHNA, CDR2 YNFKEQ. The CDR3 nucleotides read TGTGCCAGCAGCCAGGCGCCGCAGGCCGAGCAGTTCTTC. Its translation is CASSQAPQAEQFF.

A word on this clone: Other DNA variants within this sample encode the same CDR3. This chain joins TRBV2 and TRBJ2-2; TRBD1 is a possible D gene (5 bases). Trimming removed 4 bases at V and 6 bases at J, with 12 bases between. In germline, CDR1 is SNHLY, CDR2 FYNNEI. The CDR3 loop spans 14 amino acids. CDR3 protein: CASSVRQGAGELFF. The CDR3 DNA follows: TGTGCCAGCAGTGTCCGGCAGGGTGCCGGGGAGCTGTTTTTT.